This T cell receptor (beta chain) was recorded in a study of identical twins. One entry per CDR3 protein, called by TCRdb with MiXCR from the 5' RACE reads. The profile shows approximately 500,000 distinct CDR3 sequences, 24% of them singletons. CDR3 length: 12 residues. Between the trimmed V and J ends, which lost 5 bases and 5 bases, there was a span of 10 bases. Germline CDR1 and CDR2: SGHRS and YFSETQ. The data also belong to a second study, concerning T cells expressing NK-cell markers. As reported in that work: Of eight sequenced donors, seven were HCMV-seropositive and one HCMV-seronegative. Several donors' CD3+CD56-NKG2C+ cells were dominated by the same clonotypes.

Sequencing was carried out using CD4+ T cells sorted from blood. The gene calls are TRBV5-1 and TRBJ1-1; D is possibly TRBD1 (5 bases). This sequence was found in a woman between 18 and 29 years old in good health. In DNA, the CDR3 is TGCGCCAGCAGACTGGGGGTTACTGAAGCTTTCTTT. It codes for CASRLGVTEAFF.